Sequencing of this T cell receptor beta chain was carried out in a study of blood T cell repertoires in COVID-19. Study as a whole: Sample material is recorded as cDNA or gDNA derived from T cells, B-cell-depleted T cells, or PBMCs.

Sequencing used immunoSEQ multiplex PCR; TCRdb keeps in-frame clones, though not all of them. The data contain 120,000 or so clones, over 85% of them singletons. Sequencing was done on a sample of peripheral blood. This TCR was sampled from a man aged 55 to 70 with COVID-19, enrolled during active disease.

CDR3 DNA: TGCAGTGCTAGTTCCGCCGGGACTAGCTCTCCTTACAATGAGCAGTTCTTC. Translated: CSASSAGTSSPYNEQFF. This chain connects TRBV20-1 to TRBJ2-1, with TRBD2 identical over 9 bases. Germline-derived CDR1 and CDR2 are DFQATT and SNEGSKA (reference sequence). With 3 bases clipped from V and 4 bases from J, the junction kept 13 bases outside the gene matches. CDR3 length equals 17 residues.